These 26 T cell receptor beta chains originate from one sample sequenced in a study of regulatory T cells in long-lasting Graves disease. Assembly of TCR beta libraries relied on iRepertoire HTBI primers together with Arm-PCR of CDR3 regions. TCRdb reprocessed the multiplex PCR reads with MiXCR, giving one entry per CDR3 protein. The sample has 400,000 or so distinct CDR3 sequences, about 25% seen once; the top ten hold roughly 26%. Time point defined: persistent/refractory GD, antithyroid drugs over 5 years with positive TRAb. With RNA extracted from PBMCs as input, the TCR library was made. The sequencing used peripheral blood mononuclear cells (PBMCs), collected when the disease was refractory, from a patient treated with antithyroid drugs. All receptors derive from a female donor with Graves disease.

Comments on this clonotype: Since a much larger clone is just one base distant, this may be a read error. The J gene is TRBJ1-1, the V gene TRBV6-2 or TRBV6-3; 7 bases align to TRBD1. The length of the CDR3 is 15 residues. Trimming removed 7 bases from V and 10 bases from J; junction bases left unmatched: 18. Per germline, CDR1 MNHEY and CDR2 SVGEGT. CDR3 coding DNA: TGTGCCAGCACCTCCAGAGGACAGGCCTGGGCGGGAGCTTTCTTT. This codes for CASTSRGQAWAGAFF.

This clonotype was detected a few times. The J gene is TRBJ1-1, the V gene TRBV7-9; D is perhaps TRBD1 (6 bases). Germline V gene lookup returns CDR1 SEHNR and CDR2 FQNEAQ (reference sequence). The CDR3 length is 11 residues. V lost 4 bases, J lost 8 bases, and 8 bases lay in between. The CDR3, as DNA: TGTGCCAGCAGCTATCAGGGGGAAGCTTTCTTT. Protein sequence: CASSYQGEAFF.

This clonotype appeared many times. CDR3 residues: CSAREGQGHTEAFF. DNA of the CDR3: TGCAGTGCTAGAGAAGGCCAGGGACACACTGAAGCTTTCTTT. The chain is built from TRBV20-1 and TRBJ1-1; possible D gene TRBD1, 5 bases. This CDR3 spans 14 amino acids. V was trimmed by 0 bases and J by 3 bases, leaving 11 bases between them. Looked up from germline, CDR1 is DFQATT and CDR2 is SNEGSKA (reference sequence).

Only one count was recorded for this clonotype. This chain links TRBV10-2 with TRBJ1-1; TRBD1 might be the D (5 bases). Germline lookup yields CDR1 WSHSY and CDR2 SAAADI. This CDR3 comprises 15 residues. V was pared by 0 bases and J by 6 bases, with 14 bases between. The CDR3 nucleotides are TGCGCCAGCAGTGAGTCGATGGCAGGGCCTTCTGAAGCTTTCTTT. This gives the protein CASSESMAGPSEAFF.

This clonotype was recorded at least ten times. The V and J genes are TRBV2 and TRBJ2-2, with 7 bases lining up with TRBD1. V lost 7 bases and J lost 1; bases outside the gene matches: 3. This CDR3 has 14 amino acids. The germline V gene encodes CDR1 SNHLY and CDR2 FYNNEI. DNA of the CDR3: TGTGCCAGCAAGGGGACAGTGAACACCGGGGAGCTGTTTTTT. Amino acids: CASKGTVNTGELFF.

The V gene is TRBV7-2, the J gene TRBJ1-5; the D gene is possibly TRBD1 (6 bases). Between the trimmed V and J ends, which lost 0 bases and 2 bases, there was a span of 26 bases. Germline V lookup: CDR1 SGHTA, CDR2 FQGNSA. This CDR3 comprises 21 residues. The CDR3 nucleotides are TGTGCCAGCAGCTTAGCCCGGGGGGGGGCATGGGATTCTTATGGCAATCAGCCCCAGCATTTT. This sequence encodes CASSLARGGAWDSYGNQPQHF.

This clonotype was picked up many times. CDR3 protein: CASSLFGGTYEQYF. The CDR3 DNA reads TGTGCCAGCAGTTTATTTGGGGGAACGTACGAGCAGTACTTC. The chain joins TRBV12-3 or TRBV12-4 to TRBJ2-7; the D gene could be TRBD1 or TRBD2 (5 bases each). CDR3 length: 14 amino acids. Trimming pared 2 bases from V and 4 bases from J, leaving 12 bases between.

The chain recombines TRBV30 with TRBJ1-2, with D tentatively TRBD1 (5 bases). This CDR3 spans 13 amino acids. Trimming pared 4 bases from V and 8 bases from J, leaving 17 bases between. CDR1 and CDR2 (germline): GTSNPN, SVGIG (reference sequence). As DNA, the CDR3 is TGTGCCTGGAAGACAGCCGCCCTGGGGGGCTACACCTTC. Residues: CAWKTAALGGYTF.

This sequence joins TRBV5-8 and TRBJ1-6; D remains unclear. Trimming took off 4 bases at V and 9 bases at J, with 17 bases between the two ends. CDR3 length equals 15 residues. In germline, CDR1 is SGHTS, CDR2 YDEGEE. CDR3 in DNA: TGTGCCAGCAGCCGCTACTCAGTTTTAGGTTCACCCCTCCACTTT. Protein: CASSRYSVLGSPLHF.

Many counts were recorded for this clonotype. The gene calls are TRBV5-6 and TRBJ2-4; no firm D call. There are 17 residues in the CDR3. The V gene's germline CDR1 is SGHDT and CDR2 YYEEEE. Trimming took off 4 bases at V and 0 bases at J, with 17 bases between the two ends. CDR3 in amino acids: CASSPLDGDKAKNIQYF. CDR3 bases: TGTGCCAGCAGCCCGCTAGACGGAGATAAAGCCAAAAACATTCAGTACTTC.

A few counts support this clonotype. This chain connects TRBV6-1 to TRBJ2-7, with 13 bases that match TRBD2. The CDR3 length is 19 residues. V was pared by 6 bases and J by 3 bases, with 17 bases of the junction left unmatched. Germline values: CDR1 MNHNS, CDR2 SASEGT. This CDR3 reads CASRSLGTSGTRISYEQYF. In nucleotides, the CDR3 is TGTGCCAGCAGATCACTCGGGACTAGCGGGACCCGTATAAGCTACGAGCAGTACTTC.

The table lists this clonotype with a few counts. The chain joins TRBV29-1 to TRBJ2-7, with 8 bases lining up with TRBD2. The CDR3 extends over 13 amino acids. Germline CDR1 is SQVTM and CDR2 is ANQGSEA. The junction had 6 bases not matched to a gene; V was cut back by 2 bases and J by 6 bases. The CDR3 DNA reads as TGCAGCGTTGAACCAGCGGGAGTGCGCGAGCAGTACTTC. Protein: CSVEPAGVREQYF.

This clonotype was counted between two and nine times. The rearrangement uses TRBV5-1 and TRBJ2-7; 7 bases map to TRBD1. The CDR3 contains 16 residues. V trimming: 0 bases; J trimming: 3 bases; junction bases outside the gene matches: 9. The germline CDR1 and CDR2 sequences are SGHRS and YFSETQ. CDR3 bases: TGCGCCAGCAGCTTGGCATGGGACAGACTGATCTACGAGCAGTACTTC. This encodes CASSLAWDRLIYEQYF. Full variable domain (rest looked up from reference TRBV5-1 and TRBJ2-7): KAGVTQTPRYLIKTRGQQVTLSCSPISGHRSVSWYQQTPGQGLQFLFEYFSETQRNKGNFPGRFSGRQFSNSRSEMNVSTLELGDSALYLCASSLAWDRLIYEQYFGPGTRLTVT.

The rearrangement uses TRBV28 and TRBJ1-5, with D possibly TRBD1 on 5 matching bases. CDR3 length: 14 residues. Germline V gene sequence: CDR1 MDHEN, CDR2 SYDVKM. V lost 8 bases, J lost 7 bases, and 18 bases lay in between. CDR3 sequence reads: CASWGAGDRQPQHF. The CDR3 region has the DNA TGTGCCAGCTGGGGCGCGGGGGATCGGCAGCCCCAGCATTTT.

This clonotype was seen more than once but under ten times. Relative to the germline gene, one junction end is altered; a read error may explain this. The rearrangement joins TRBV15 to TRBJ2-5; 13 nucleotides match TRBD2. The CDR3 is 17 amino acids. Germline V gene lookup returns CDR1 LNHNV and CDR2 YYDKDF (reference sequence). The CDR3 nucleotides are TGTGCCACCAGCAGAACCACGACCGGGACTAGCGGGATTGGGAGGTTCTTC. Residues: CATSRTTTGTSGIGRFF.

This clonotype was observed many times. This chain joins TRBV5-1 and TRBJ2-7, with a tentative D call TRBD1 (6 bases). Between the trimmed V and J ends, which lost 0 bases and 3 bases, there was a span of 10 bases. The V gene's germline CDR1 is SGHRS and CDR2 YFSETQ. The CDR3 covers 14 residues. The CDR3 region is CASSLEGVFYEQYF. CDR3 sequence (DNA): TGCGCCAGCAGCTTGGAGGGGGTATTCTACGAGCAGTACTTC.

The genes are TRBV6-1 and TRBJ2-3, with D perhaps TRBD2 (6 bases). The CDR3 is made up of 15 amino acids. Trimming removed 6 bases from V and 2 bases from J, with 15 bases in between. Germline loops: CDR1 MNHNS, CDR2 SASEGT. This CDR3 is CASSPLAQLTDTQYF. The CDR3 nucleotides read TGTGCCAGCAGCCCTCTAGCGCAGCTCACAGATACGCAGTATTTT.

V usage is TRBV3-1 and J usage is TRBJ1-3; 7 bases are shared with TRBD1. V was pared by 4 bases and J by 4 bases, with 4 bases of the junction left unmatched. Germline CDR1 is LGHDT and CDR2 is YNNKEL (reference sequence). CDR3 length equals 14 residues. CDR3 in DNA: TGTGCCAGCAGCCGAGAGGGGGCGGGAAACACCATATATTTT. The encoded protein is CASSREGAGNTIYF.

J is TRBJ2-7 and V is TRBV28, with 9 bases aligning to TRBD2. This CDR3 region has 16 residues. Germline loops: CDR1 MDHEN, CDR2 SYDVKM. The J segment lost 2 bases and the V segment lost 9 bases, leaving 14 bases of the junction unmatched. The CDR3 region has the DNA TGTGCCAGTTCGAAGCGGAGGACTAGCGCAACCTACGAGCAGTACTTC. As protein: CASSKRRTSATYEQYF.

The CDR3 region is CASSSRVPKSYEQYF. CDR3 DNA: TGTGCCAGCAGCTCCCGGGTCCCAAAATCCTACGAGCAGTACTTC. This chain joins TRBV7-8 and TRBJ2-7; D not certain. The CDR3 is 15 residues long. The germline V gene has CDR1 SGHVS and CDR2 FQNEAQ. Trimming took off 4 bases at V and 1 base at J, with 14 bases between the two ends. The variable domain in full, completed from reference TRBV7-8 and TRBJ2-7, reads GAGVSQSPRYKVAKRGQDVALRCDPISGHVSLFWYQQALGQGPEFLTYFQNEAQLDKSGLPSDRFFAERPEGSVSTLKIQRTQQEDSAVYLCASSSRVPKSYEQYFGPGTRLTVT.

V usage is TRBV19 and J usage is TRBJ1-2; 11 bases match TRBD1. V gave up 6 bases and J gave up 6 bases; unmatched junction bases: 3. Germline V gives CDR1 LNHDA, CDR2 SQIVND (reference sequence). CDR3 length equals 13 residues. CDR3 in amino acids: CASRDRGRDGYTF. The CDR3, as DNA: TGTGCCAGTAGGGACAGGGGGCGTGATGGCTACACCTTC.

This clonotype was picked up many times. The chain has TRBV9 and TRBJ1-6; D remains unclear. The CDR3 loop spans 15 amino acids. Trimming left V 4 bases short and J 10 bases short, with 18 bases between. Per germline, CDR1 SGDLS and CDR2 YYNGEE. For the CDR3, the DNA is TGTGCCAGCAGCCCCCAACGCGGGCGAGGATCACCCCTCCACTTT. The encoded protein is CASSPQRGRGSPLHF.

The table lists this clonotype with a few counts. This chain links TRBV7-9 with TRBJ1-4, with D unclear. The germline gives CDR1 SEHNR, CDR2 FQNEAQ (reference sequence). The CDR3 consists of 15 residues. V was pared by 1 base and J by 5 bases, with 11 bases between. The CDR3 here is CASSLDVSLNEKLFF. CDR3 DNA sequence: TGTGCCAGCAGCTTAGACGTCAGCTTGAATGAAAAACTGTTTTTT.

This clonotype was observed at least ten times. The V and J genes are TRBV28 and TRBJ2-7; no clear D gene. The CDR3 loop spans 13 amino acids. Germline values: CDR1 MDHEN, CDR2 SYDVKM. The V end lost 3 bases, the J end lost 3 bases, and 9 bases lay between the germline ends. CDR3 DNA: TGTGCCAGCAGTTTTTTAGGTGTCTACGAGCAGTACTTC. Its translation is CASSFLGVYEQYF.

The chain uses TRBV9 and TRBJ2-1; the D is unclear. The CDR3 is made up of 13 amino acids. Germline values: CDR1 SGDLS, CDR2 YYNGEE. V lost 0 bases and J 8 bases, leaving 9 bases between the germline ends. The CDR3, as DNA: TGTGCCAGCAGCGTAGGACTCAAGGATGAGCAGTTCTTC. As protein: CASSVGLKDEQFF. Full variable domain (missing parts from reference TRBV9 and TRBJ2-1): DSGVTQTPKHLITATGQRVTLRCSPRSGDLSVYWYQQSLDQGLQFLIQYYNGEERAKGNILERFSAQQFPDLHSELNLSSLELGDSALYFCASSVGLKDEQFFGPGTRLTVL.

In its sample, this clonotype was seen many times. The rearrangement joins TRBV28 to TRBJ2-7; D may be TRBD1 (6 bases). This CDR3 is 14 amino acids long. V was trimmed by 6 bases and J by 2 bases, leaving 14 bases between them. Per the germline V gene, CDR1 is MDHEN and CDR2 is SYDVKM. CDR3 loop: CASSVTQGTYEQYF. In DNA, the CDR3 is TGTGCCAGCAGCGTCACCCAGGGGACCTACGAGCAGTACTTC.